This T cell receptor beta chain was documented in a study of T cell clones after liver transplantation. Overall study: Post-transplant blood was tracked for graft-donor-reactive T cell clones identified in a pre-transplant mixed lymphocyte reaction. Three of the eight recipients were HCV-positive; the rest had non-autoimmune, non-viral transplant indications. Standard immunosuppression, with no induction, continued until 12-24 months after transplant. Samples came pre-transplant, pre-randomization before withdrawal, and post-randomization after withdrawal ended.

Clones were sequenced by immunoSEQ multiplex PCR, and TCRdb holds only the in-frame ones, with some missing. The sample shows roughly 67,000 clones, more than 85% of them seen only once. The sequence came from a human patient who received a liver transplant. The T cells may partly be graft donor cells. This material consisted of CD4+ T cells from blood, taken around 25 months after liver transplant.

The CDR3, as DNA: TGCGCCAGCAGCCAAGACACGATTCGGGAGACCCAGTACTTC. It codes for CASSQDTIRETQYF. This chain links TRBV4-1 with TRBJ2-5, with D hard to call. The germline gives CDR1 MGHRA, CDR2 YSYEKL. CDR3 length equals 14 residues. With 0 bases removed from V and 5 bases from J, the gap between germline ends came to 10 bases.